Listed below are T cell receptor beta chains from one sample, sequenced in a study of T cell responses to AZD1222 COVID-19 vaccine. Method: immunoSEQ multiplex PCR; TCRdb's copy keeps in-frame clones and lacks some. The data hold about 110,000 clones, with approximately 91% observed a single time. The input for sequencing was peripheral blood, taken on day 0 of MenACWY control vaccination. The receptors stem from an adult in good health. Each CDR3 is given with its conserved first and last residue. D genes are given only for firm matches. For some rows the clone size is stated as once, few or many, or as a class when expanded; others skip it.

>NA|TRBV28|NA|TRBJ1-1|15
TGTGCCAGCAGTTCCCCCGAGACAGGTAAGGGTGAAGCTTTCTTT
CASSSPETGKGEAFF
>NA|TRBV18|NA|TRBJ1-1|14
TGTGCCAGCTCAACCGGGCCAGCGAACACTGAAGCTTTCTTT
CASSTGPANTEAFF
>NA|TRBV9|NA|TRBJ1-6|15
TGTGCCAGCAGCGCTGGACGTAATTATAATTCACCCCTCCACTTT
CASSAGRNYNSPLHF
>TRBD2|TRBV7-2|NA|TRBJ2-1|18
TGTGCCAGCAGCTACGCTAGCGGGGGGGCCAGGTCCTACAATGAGCAGTTCTTC
CASSYASGGARSYNEQFF
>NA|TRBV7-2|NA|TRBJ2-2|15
TGTGCCAGCAGCTTTAGGTCAAGCATCACCGGGGAGCTGTTTTTT
CASSFRSSITGELFF
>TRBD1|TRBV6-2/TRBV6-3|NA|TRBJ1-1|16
TGTGCCAGCAGTCACTGGCGGACAGGGGGCCTCACTGAAGCTTTCTTT
CASSHWRTGGLTEAFF
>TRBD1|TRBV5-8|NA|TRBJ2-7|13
TGTGCCAGCAGCTGGACAGGCCGCTACGAGCAGTACTTC
CASSWTGRYEQYF
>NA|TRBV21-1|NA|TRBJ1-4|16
TGTGCCAGCAGCAAAGAGCTCGGGACTGACGGTGAAAAACTGTTTTTT
CASSKELGTDGEKLFF
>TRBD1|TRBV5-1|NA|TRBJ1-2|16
TGCGCCAGCAGCTCCTTTACAGGGGGCAATAACTATGGCTACACCTTC
CASSSFTGGNNYGYTF
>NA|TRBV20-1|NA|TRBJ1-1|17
TGCAGTGCTAGTCAGCTTCAGGGTCGGCTTGTTGGAACTGAAGCTTTCTTT
CSASQLQGRLVGTEAFF
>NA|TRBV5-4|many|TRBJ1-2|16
TGTGCCAGCAGCCCTTTAGAGGGTGCACAAAACTATGGCTACACCTTC
CASSPLEGAQNYGYTF
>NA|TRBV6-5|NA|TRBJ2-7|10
TGTGCCAGCCGACTTTACGAGCAGTACTTC
CASRLYEQYF
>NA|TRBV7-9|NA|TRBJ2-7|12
TGTGCCAGCAGCGCCGACAACTACGAGCAGTACTTC
CASSADNYEQYF
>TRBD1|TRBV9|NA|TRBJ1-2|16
TGTGCCAGCAGCTTTAGTCAGAATACAGGGGACGGTGGCTACACCTTC
CASSFSQNTGDGGYTF
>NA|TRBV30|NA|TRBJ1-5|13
TGTGCCTGGAGTGCGGTTGAACATCAGCCCCAGCATTTT
CAWSAVEHQPQHF
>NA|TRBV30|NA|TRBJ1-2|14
TGTGCCTGGAGTGGTTACTTGAGGGACTATGGCTACACCTTC
CAWSGYLRDYGYTF
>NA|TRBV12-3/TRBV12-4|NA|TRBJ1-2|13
TGTGCCAGCGGCCGAGTGGGGGAAAATGGCTACACCTTC
CASGRVGENGYTF
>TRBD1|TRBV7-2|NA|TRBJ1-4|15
TGTGCCAGCAGCCCCGCGGCAGGGGGGGATGAAAAACTGTTTTTT
CASSPAAGGDEKLFF
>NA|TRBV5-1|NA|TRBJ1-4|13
TGCGCCAGAACCTGGGACGGGAATGAAAAACTGTTTTTT
CARTWDGNEKLFF
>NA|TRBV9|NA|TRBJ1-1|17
TGTGCCAGCAGCCCACTCGGTTTTGGGGGGACAAGGGCTGAAGCTTTCTTT
CASSPLGFGGTRAEAFF
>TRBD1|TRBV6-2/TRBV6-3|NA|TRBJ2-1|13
TGTGCCAGCAGTGACACCCGGGACAGGGGCCCGTTCTTC
CASSDTRDRGPFF
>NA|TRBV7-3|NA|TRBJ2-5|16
TGTGCCAGCAGCCCCCGCGGACGGGACTTCGAAGAGACCCAGTACTTC
CASSPRGRDFEETQYF
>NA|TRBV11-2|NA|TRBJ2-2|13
TGTGCCAGCAGCTTAGATGGGAACGGGGAGCTGTTTTTT
CASSLDGNGELFF
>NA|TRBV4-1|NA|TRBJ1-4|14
TGCGCCAGCAGCCAAGCCAAGAGCACTGAAAAACTGTTTTTT
CASSQAKSTEKLFF
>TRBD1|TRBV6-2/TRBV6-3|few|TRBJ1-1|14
TGTGCCAGCAGTTACGGGACAGGGAACACTGAAGCTTTCTTT
CASSYGTGNTEAFF
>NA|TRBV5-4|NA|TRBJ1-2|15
TGTGCCAGCAGCCACCCGGACAGCCCTAACTATGGCTACACCTTC
CASSHPDSPNYGYTF
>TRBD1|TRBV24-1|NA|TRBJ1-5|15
TGTGCCACCAGTGACTCCGGGACAGGGGATCAGCCCCAGCATTTT
CATSDSGTGDQPQHF
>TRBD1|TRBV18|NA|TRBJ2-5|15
TGTGCCAGCTCAGTGGACAGGGGGCTGGGAGAGACCCAGTACTTC
CASSVDRGLGETQYF
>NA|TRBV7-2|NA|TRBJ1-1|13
TGTGCCAGCAGCGCCGACAGTAACACTGAAGCTTTCTTT
CASSADSNTEAFF
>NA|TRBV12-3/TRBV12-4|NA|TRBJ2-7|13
TGTGCCAGCAGTACTGGCTATTCTCGCGAGCAGTACTTC
CASSTGYSREQYF
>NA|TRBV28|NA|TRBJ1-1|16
TGTGCCAGCAGTCTACCCAGTACATGGGTAGGCACTGAAGCTTTCTTT
CASSLPSTWVGTEAFF
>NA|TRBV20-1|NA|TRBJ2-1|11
TGCAGTGCTCCACCCTACAATGAGCAGTTCTTC
CSAPPYNEQFF
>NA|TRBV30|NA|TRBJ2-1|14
TGTGCCTGGAGTCACGGCGGGTACTTCAATGAGCAGTTCTTC
CAWSHGGYFNEQFF
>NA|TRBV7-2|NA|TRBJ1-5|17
TGTGCCAGCAGCTTATCGGGTAGGGGGGGCGGAAATCAGCCCCAGCATTTT
CASSLSGRGGGNQPQHF
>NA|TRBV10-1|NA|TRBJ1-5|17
TGCGCCAGCAGTGAAGGGCAGGGGCCGGGCTGGAATCAGCCCCAGCATTTT
CASSEGQGPGWNQPQHF